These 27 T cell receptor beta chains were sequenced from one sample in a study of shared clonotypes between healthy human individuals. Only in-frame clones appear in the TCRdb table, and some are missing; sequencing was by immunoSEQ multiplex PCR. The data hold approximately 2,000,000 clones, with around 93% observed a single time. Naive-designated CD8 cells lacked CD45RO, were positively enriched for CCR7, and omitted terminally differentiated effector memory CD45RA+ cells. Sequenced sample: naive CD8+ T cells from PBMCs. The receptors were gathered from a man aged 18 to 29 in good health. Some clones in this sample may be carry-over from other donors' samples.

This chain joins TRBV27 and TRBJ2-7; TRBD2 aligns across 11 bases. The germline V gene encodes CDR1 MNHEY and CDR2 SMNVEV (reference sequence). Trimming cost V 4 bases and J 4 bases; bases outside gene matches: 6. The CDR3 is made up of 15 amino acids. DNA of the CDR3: TGTGCCAGCAGTTCCACCGGGACTAGCGGATACGAGCAGTACTTC. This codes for CASSSTGTSGYEQYF.

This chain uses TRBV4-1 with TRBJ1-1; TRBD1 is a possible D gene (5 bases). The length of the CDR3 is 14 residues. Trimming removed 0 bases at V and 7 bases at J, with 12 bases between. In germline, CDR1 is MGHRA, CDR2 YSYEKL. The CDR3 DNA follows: TGCGCCAGCAGCCAAGACAGGGCCACGGTTGAAGCTTTCTTT. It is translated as CASSQDRATVEAFF.

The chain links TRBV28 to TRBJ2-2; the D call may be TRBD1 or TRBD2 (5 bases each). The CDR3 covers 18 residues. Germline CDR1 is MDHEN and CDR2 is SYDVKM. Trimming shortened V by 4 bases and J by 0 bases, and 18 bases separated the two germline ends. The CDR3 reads CASSWDLLSSTNTGELFF. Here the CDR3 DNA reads TGTGCCAGCAGTTGGGACCTACTCAGTTCCACGAACACCGGGGAGCTGTTTTTT.

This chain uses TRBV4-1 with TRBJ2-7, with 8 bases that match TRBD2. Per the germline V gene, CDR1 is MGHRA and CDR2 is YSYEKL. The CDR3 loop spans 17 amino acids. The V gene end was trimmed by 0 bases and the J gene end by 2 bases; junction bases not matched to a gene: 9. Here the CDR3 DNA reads TGCGCCAGCAGCCAAGATCCTATTAGCGGGATCGCCTACGAGCAGTACTTC. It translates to CASSQDPISGIAYEQYF.

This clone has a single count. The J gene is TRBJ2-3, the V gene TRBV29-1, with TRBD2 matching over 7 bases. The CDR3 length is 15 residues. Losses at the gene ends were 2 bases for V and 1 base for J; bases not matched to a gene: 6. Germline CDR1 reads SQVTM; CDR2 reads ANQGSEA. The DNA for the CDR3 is TGCAGCGTTGAATTGCGGGAGATCCGCACAGATACGCAGTATTTT. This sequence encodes CSVELREIRTDTQYF.

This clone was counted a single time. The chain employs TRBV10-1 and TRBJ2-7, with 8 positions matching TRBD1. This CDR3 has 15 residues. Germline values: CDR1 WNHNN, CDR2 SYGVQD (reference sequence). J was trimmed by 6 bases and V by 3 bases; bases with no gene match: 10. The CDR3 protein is CASSDASGTGGEQYF. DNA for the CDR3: TGCGCCAGCAGTGATGCCTCCGGGACAGGCGGCGAGCAGTACTTC.

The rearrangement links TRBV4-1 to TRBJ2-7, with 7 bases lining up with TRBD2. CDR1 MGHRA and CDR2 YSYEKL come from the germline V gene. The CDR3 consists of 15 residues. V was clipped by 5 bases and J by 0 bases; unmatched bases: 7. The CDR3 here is CASSASGGPSYEQYF. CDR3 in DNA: TGCGCCAGCAGCGCATCGGGGGGACCCTCCTACGAGCAGTACTTC.

The CDR3 spells CASSRVRDSTPGEQFF. CDR3 sequence (DNA): TGCGCCAGCAGCCGAGTCCGGGACTCCACCCCGGGGGAGCAGTTCTTC. The J gene is TRBJ2-1, the V gene TRBV4-3, with D maybe TRBD2 (6 bases). The CDR3 covers 16 residues. Germline assignment: CDR1 LGHNA and CDR2 YSLEER. Trimming took 4 bases from V and 10 from J, leaving 23 bases between them.

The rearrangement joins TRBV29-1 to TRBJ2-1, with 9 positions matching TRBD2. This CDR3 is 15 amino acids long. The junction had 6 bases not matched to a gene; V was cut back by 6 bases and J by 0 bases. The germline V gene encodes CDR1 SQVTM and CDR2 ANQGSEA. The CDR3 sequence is CSVREAGGSYNEQFF. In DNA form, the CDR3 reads TGCAGCGTCCGAGAAGCGGGAGGCTCCTACAATGAGCAGTTCTTC.

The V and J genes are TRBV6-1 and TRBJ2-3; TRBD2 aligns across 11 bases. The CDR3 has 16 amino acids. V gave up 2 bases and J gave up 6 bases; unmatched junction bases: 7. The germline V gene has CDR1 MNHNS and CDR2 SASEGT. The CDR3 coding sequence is TGTGCCAGCAGTGAAAATAGCGGGAGGGCCTTGGATACGCAGTATTTT. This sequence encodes CASSENSGRALDTQYF.

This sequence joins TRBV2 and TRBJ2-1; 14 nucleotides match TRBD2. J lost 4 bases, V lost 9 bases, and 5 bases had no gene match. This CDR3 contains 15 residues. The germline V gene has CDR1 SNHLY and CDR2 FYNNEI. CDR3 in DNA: TGTGCCAGACGACTAGCGGGAGGGAAATACAATGAGCAGTTCTTC. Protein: CARRLAGGKYNEQFF.

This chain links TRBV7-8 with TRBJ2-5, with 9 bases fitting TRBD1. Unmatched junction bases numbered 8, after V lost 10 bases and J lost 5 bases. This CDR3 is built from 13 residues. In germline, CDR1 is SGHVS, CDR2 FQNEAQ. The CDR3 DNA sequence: TGTGCCACCATACAGGGGGCCGTGGAGACCCAGTACTTC. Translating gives CATIQGAVETQYF.

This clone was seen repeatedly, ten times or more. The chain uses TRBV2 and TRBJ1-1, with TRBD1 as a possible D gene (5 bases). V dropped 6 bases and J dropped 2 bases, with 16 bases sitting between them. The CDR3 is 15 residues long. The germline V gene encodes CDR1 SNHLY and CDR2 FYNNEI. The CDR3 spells CASSDSATVNTEAFF. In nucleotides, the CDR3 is TGTGCCAGCAGCGACAGTGCCACTGTTAACACTGAAGCTTTCTTT.

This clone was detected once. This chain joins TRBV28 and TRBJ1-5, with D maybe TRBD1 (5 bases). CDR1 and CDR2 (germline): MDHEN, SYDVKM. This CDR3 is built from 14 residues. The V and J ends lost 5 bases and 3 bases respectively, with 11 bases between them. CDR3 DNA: TGTGCCAGCAGTACTCGACAGACCAATCAGCCCCAGCATTTT. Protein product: CASSTRQTNQPQHF.

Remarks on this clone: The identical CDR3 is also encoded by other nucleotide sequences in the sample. The chain's CDR3 is CASSWGLEQFF. In DNA, the CDR3 is TGTGCCAGCAGTTGGGGACTAGAGCAGTTCTTC. The chain couples TRBV27 to TRBJ2-1, with 7 bases aligning to TRBD2. This CDR3 has 11 amino acids. CDR1 is MNHEY, CDR2 SMNVEV, per germline (reference sequence). V lost 4 bases and J lost 10; bases outside the gene matches: 1.

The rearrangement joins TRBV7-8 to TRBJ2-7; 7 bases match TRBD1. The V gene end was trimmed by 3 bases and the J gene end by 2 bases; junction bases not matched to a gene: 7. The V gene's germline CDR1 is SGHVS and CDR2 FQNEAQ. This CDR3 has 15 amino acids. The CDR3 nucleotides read TGTGCCAGCAGCTTTACCGGGACAGCTACCTACGAGCAGTACTTC. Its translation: CASSFTGTATYEQYF.

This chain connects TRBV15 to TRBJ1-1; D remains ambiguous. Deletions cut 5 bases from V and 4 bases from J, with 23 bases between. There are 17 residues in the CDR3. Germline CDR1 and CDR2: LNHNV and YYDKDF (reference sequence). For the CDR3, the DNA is TGTGCCACCAGCCCACCAGAACAGTTGGAGGATACCACTGAAGCTTTCTTT. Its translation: CATSPPEQLEDTTEAFF.

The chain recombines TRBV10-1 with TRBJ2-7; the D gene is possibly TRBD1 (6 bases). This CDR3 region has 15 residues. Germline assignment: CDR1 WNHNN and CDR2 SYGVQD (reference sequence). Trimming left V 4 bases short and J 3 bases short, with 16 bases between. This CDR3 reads CASSGYRDSVYEQYF. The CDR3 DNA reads TGCGCCAGCAGTGGTTACAGGGATTCGGTCTACGAGCAGTACTTC.

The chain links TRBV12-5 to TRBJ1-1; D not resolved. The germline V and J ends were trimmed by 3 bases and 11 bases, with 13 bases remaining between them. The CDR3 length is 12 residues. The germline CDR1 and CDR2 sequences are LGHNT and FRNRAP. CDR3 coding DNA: TGTGCTAGTGGTTTTAGTTCCCGGGAGGCTTTCTTT. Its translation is CASGFSSREAFF.

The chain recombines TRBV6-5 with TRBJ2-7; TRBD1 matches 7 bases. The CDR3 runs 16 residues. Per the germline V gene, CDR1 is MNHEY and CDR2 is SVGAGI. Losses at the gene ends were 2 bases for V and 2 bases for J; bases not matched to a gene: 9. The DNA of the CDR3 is TGTGCCAGCAGTTACAGCCAGGGGGAGAGGGCCTACGAGCAGTACTTC. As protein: CASSYSQGERAYEQYF.

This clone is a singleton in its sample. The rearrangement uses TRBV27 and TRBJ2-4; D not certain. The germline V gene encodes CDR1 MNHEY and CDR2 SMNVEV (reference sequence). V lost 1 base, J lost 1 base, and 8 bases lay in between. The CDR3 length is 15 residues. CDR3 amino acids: CASSLFMGAKNIQYF. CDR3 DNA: TGTGCCAGCAGTTTATTTATGGGGGCCAAAAACATTCAGTACTTC.

The CDR3 DNA reads as TGTGCCAGCAGCGTGATGGGACTAGCGGGAGCCGGGGAGCTGTTTTTT. This encodes CASSVMGLAGAGELFF. The chain employs TRBV9 and TRBJ2-2, with TRBD2 matching 14 bases. The CDR3 sequence is 16 residues long. CDR1 SGDLS and CDR2 YYNGEE come from the germline V gene. Trimming at V came to 2 bases and at J to 6 bases, leaving 3 bases not matched to a gene.

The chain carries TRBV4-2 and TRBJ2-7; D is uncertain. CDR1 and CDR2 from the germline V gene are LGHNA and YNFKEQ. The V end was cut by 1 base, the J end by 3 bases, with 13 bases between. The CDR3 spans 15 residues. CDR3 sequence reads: CASSQVLGPHYEQYF. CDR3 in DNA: TGTGCCAGCAGCCAAGTCCTAGGCCCTCACTACGAGCAGTACTTC.

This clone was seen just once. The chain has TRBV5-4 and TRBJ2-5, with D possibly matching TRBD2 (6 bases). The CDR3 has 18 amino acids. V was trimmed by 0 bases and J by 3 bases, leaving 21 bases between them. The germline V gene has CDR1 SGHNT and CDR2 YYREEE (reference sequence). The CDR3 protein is CASSLGRLVFSEEETQYF. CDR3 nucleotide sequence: TGTGCCAGCAGCTTGGGGAGACTAGTGTTTTCGGAGGAAGAGACCCAGTACTTC.

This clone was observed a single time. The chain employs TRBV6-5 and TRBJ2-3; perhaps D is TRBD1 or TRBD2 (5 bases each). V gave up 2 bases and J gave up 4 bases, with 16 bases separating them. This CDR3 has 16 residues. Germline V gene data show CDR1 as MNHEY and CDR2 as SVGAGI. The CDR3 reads CASSYPGAGMADTQYF. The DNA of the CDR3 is TGTGCCAGCAGTTACCCCGGGGCCGGGATGGCAGATACGCAGTATTTT.

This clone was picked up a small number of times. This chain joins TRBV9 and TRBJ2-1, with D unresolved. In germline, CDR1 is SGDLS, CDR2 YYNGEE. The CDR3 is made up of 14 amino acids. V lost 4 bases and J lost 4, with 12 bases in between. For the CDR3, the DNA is TGTGCCAGCAGCTCCCGGGCACGGTACAATGAGCAGTTCTTC. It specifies CASSSRARYNEQFF.

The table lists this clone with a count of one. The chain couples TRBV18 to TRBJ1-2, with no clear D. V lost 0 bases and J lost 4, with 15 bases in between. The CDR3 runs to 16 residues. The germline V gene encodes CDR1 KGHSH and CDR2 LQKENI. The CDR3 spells CASSPPRATELYGYTF. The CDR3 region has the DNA TGTGCCAGCTCACCACCTCGTGCCACGGAACTCTATGGCTACACCTTC.